Here is one TCR beta chain with its context. The sample is drawn from a study of T cell changes during pregnancy in multiple sclerosis. Method: immunoSEQ multiplex PCR; TCRdb's copy keeps in-frame clones and lacks some. The sample yields about 60,000 clones, roughly 91% seen once. This sequence originates from a female donor in good health, enrolled as a control in a pregnancy study. Sequencing used peripheral blood, obtained in the second trimester of pregnancy.

CDR3 sequence (DNA): TGTGCCAGCAGTCCCCAGCAAGAGACCCAGTACTTC. It codes for CASSPQQETQYF. The chain joins TRBV2 to TRBJ2-5; D is undetermined. CDR3 size: 12 residues. The germline CDR1 and CDR2 sequences are SNHLY and FYNNEI. V was trimmed by 5 bases and J by 2 bases, leaving 6 bases between them.